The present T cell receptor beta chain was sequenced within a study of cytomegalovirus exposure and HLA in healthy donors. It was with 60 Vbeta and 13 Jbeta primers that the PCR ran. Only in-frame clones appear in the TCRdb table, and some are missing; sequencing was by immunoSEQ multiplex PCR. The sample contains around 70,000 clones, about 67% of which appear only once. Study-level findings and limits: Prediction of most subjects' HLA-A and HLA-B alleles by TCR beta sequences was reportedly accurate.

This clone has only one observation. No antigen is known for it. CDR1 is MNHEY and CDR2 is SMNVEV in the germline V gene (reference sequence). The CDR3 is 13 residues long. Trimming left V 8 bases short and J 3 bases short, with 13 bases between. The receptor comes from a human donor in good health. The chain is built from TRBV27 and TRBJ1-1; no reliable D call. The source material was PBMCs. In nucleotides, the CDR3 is TGTGCCAGCCGCAACTCCCAATACACTGAAGCTTTCTTT. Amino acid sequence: CASRNSQYTEAFF.